This T cell receptor beta chain comes out of a study of blood T cell repertoires in COVID-19. V was shortened by 0 bases and J by 2 bases, with 10 bases between the two germline ends. Germline CDR1 LGHDT, CDR2 YNNKEL (reference sequence). The CDR3 is 15 amino acids. In terms of age and location, participants ranged from roughly 18 to 100 years and lived in about 25 US areas. Participants reported their clinical history, and cohort assignment relied on those reports. In the original workflow: How many nucleated cells were present was estimated from reference gene primer amplification. Profiling relied on immunoSEQ multiplex PCR, and the TCRdb table lists in-frame clones only, not all of them. Clone size and the V and J calls come from that table; the DNA yielded D and trimming. The sample lists fewer than 450,000 clones, about 90% occurring once. This clone has just a few counts.

The chain combines TRBV3-1 (or the pseudogene TRBV3-2) with TRBJ2-5, with TRBD1 as a possible D gene (5 bases). This receptor was identified in a woman aged 25 to 45 who had recovered from COVID-19. Sequencing was done on a sample of PBMCs or T cells enriched from blood (not recorded which). This CDR3 reads CASSQDPGQQETQYF. The CDR3 DNA reads TGTGCCAGCAGCCAAGATCCCGGACAACAAGAGACCCAGTACTTC.